This record covers a single TCR beta chain. These data originate in a study of blood T cell repertoires in COVID-19. Study-wide context: Spain, Italy and the United States supplied samples that represented acute and convalescent COVID-19. PBMCs, B-cell-depleted T cells, or T cells provided the cDNA or gDNA that made up the material.

In the original processing: Researchers report that nucleated cell counts were estimated from reference gene primer amplification. Produced via immunoSEQ multiplex PCR; TCRdb's table is partial and in-frame only. That table gives V, J and clone size, and the DNA gave D and trimming. The sample consists of 80,000 or so clones, roughly 82% of them appearing once. The clonotype comes from a human donor in a cohort sampled during active COVID-19. Sequencing used peripheral blood.

In DNA form, the CDR3 reads TGTGCCAGCAGTGTGGAGGGCAAGAACACTGAAGCTTTCTTT. It encodes CASSVEGKNTEAFF. The chain couples TRBV5-4 to TRBJ1-1; D gene ambiguous. This CDR3 spans 14 amino acids. Germline CDR1 reads SGHNT; CDR2 reads YYREEE (reference sequence). V was pared by 5 bases and J by 1 base, with 12 bases between.